The rows below give T cell receptor beta chains drawn from one sample of a study of blood T cell repertoires in COVID-19. Only in-frame clones appear in the TCRdb table, and some are missing; sequencing was by immunoSEQ multiplex PCR. The table includes fewer than 350,000 clones, around 91% detected once. Sequenced input: PBMCs or T cells enriched from blood (not recorded which). All receptors come from a woman aged 18-29 years with acute COVID-19. Both conserved end residues are part of each CDR3. The order of the fields is D gene, J gene, V gene, clone size, CDR3 protein, CDR3 DNA. The D gene is left open where the match is weak. Size tells how often a clone was seen (once, few, many) or the class of an expanded clone, and some rows leave it out.

- TRBJ1-5 TRBV27 once CASSLYSDNQPQHF TGTGCCAGCAGTTTATATTCAGACAATCAGCCCCAGCATTTT
- TRBJ2-1 TRBV30 - CAWSRRLRGRYYNEQFF TGTGCCTGGAGTAGACGACTAAGAGGGCGATACTACAATGAGCAGTTCTTC
- TRBJ2-7 TRBV15 - CATSRAQVLGQYF TGTGCCACCAGCAGGGCACAGGTCCTGGGGCAGTACTTC
- TRBJ2-2 TRBV18 once CASSPKRRNTGELFF TGTGCCAGCTCACCGAAACGTAGGAACACCGGGGAGCTGTTTTTT
TRBD1 TRBJ1-2 TRBV5-6 - CASSLVGQGASNSGYTF TGTGCCAGCAGCTTGGTAGGACAGGGAGCCTCTAACTCTGGCTACACCTTC
TRBD1 TRBJ2-7 TRBV29-1 - CSVGGQGYEQYF TGCAGCGTTGGCGGACAGGGGTACGAGCAGTACTTC
TRBD2 TRBJ2-7 TRBV30 - CAWSGLAGVVGGEQYF TGTGCCTGGAGTGGACTAGCGGGAGTTGTCGGCGGCGAGCAGTACTTC
- TRBJ1-2 TRBV11-2 - CASSLTGQGGYTF TGTGCCAGCAGCTTAACAGGGCAAGGTGGCTACACCTTC
- TRBJ1-2 TRBV18 - CASSQKQGAYGYTF TGTGCCAGCTCGCAAAAACAGGGAGCCTATGGCTACACCTTC
TRBD2 TRBJ2-7 TRBV19 - CASTPSGWGEQYF TGTGCCAGTACCCCTAGCGGGTGGGGCGAGCAGTACTTC
- TRBJ2-1 TRBV18 - CASSYFGTYNEQFF TGTGCCAGCTCATACTTCGGGACTTACAATGAGCAGTTCTTC
- TRBJ2-7 TRBV4-1 - CASSQDSPSAFYEQYF TGCGCCAGCAGCCAAGATTCCCCCTCTGCGTTCTACGAGCAGTACTTC
TRBD1 TRBJ2-7 TRBV29-1 - CSVEQGDIYEQYF TGCAGCGTTGAACAGGGGGATATCTACGAGCAGTACTTC
TRBD2 TRBJ2-6 TRBV10-2 - CASALAGAGANVLTF TGCGCCAGCGCCCTAGCGGGAGCTGGGGCCAACGTCCTGACTTTC
- TRBJ2-7 TRBV11-3 - CASSSRIRGKREEQYF TGTGCCAGCAGCTCTAGAATAAGGGGGAAAAGGGAAGAGCAGTACTTC
TRBD1 TRBJ2-5 TRBV18 - CASSPGDSQETQYF TGTGCCAGCTCACCAGGGGACAGCCAAGAGACCCAGTACTTC
TRBD2 TRBJ2-7 TRBV28 - CASTEPSGTYEQYF TGTGCCAGCACCGAACCTAGCGGGACCTACGAGCAGTACTTC
TRBD1 TRBJ2-1 TRBV10-3 - CAIKPGQGDDEQFF TGTGCCATCAAACCGGGACAGGGAGACGATGAGCAGTTCTTC
- TRBJ2-1 TRBV13 - CASSTRSPGNEQFF TGTGCCAGCAGCACCCGGTCCCCGGGGAATGAGCAGTTCTTC
TRBD2 TRBJ2-3 TRBV6-5 - CASSWLAGSTDTQYF TGTGCCAGCAGTTGGCTAGCGGGGAGCACAGATACGCAGTATTTT
TRBD1 TRBJ2-5 TRBV7-7 - CASSPGTGRGYQETQYF TGTGCCAGCAGCCCTGGGACAGGGAGGGGGTACCAAGAGACCCAGTACTTC
TRBD1 TRBJ1-5 TRBV10-2 - CASRPSGQGSQPQHF TGCGCCAGCAGACCCTCGGGACAGGGGAGTCAGCCCCAGCATTTT
TRBD1 TRBJ2-1 TRBV5-1 - CASSWTGNEQFF TGCGCCAGCAGCTGGACAGGGAATGAGCAGTTCTTC
- TRBJ1-2 TRBV6-5 - CASSLSGINGYTF TGTGCCAGCAGTCTCTCGGGGATAAATGGCTACACCTTC
- TRBJ2-3 TRBV24-1 - CATSARVGRDTQYF TGTGCCACCAGTGCCCGCGTAGGGAGGGATACGCAGTATTTT
TRBD1 TRBJ2-7 TRBV7-8 - CASSLVRWDRVSYEQYF TGTGCCAGCAGCTTAGTGAGGTGGGACAGGGTCTCCTACGAGCAGTACTTC
- TRBJ1-5 TRBV30 - CALRAPNQPQHF TGTGCCTTGAGAGCCCCAAATCAGCCCCAGCATTTT
TRBD2 TRBJ2-3 TRBV19 once CASSIGAQRGGWGTDTQYF TGTGCCAGTAGTATAGGGGCCCAGCGGGGAGGGTGGGGCACAGATACGCAGTATTTT
TRBD2 TRBJ2-2 TRBV7-3 - CASSTPGLAGVGELFF TGTGCCAGCAGCACACCGGGACTAGCGGGAGTCGGGGAGCTGTTTTTT
- TRBJ2-7 TRBV10-3 - CAIRKTGGAYEQYF TGTGCCATCAGGAAGACGGGGGGCGCCTACGAGCAGTACTTC
- TRBJ2-7 TRBV19 - CASSIGAGYEQYF TGTGCCAGTAGTATAGGTGCGGGCTACGAGCAGTACTTC
TRBD1 TRBJ2-1 TRBV3-1/TRBV3-2 - CASSHLRTGLKFF TGTGCCAGCAGCCACCTCCGGACAGGGCTTAAGTTCTTC
- TRBJ2-4 TRBV10-1 - CASSDTRDKNIQYF TGCGCCAGCAGTGATACCCGGGACAAAAACATTCAGTACTTC
- TRBJ2-7 TRBV11-2 - CASSLALKEAGMNSYEQYF TGTGCCAGCAGCTTAGCTTTAAAGGAGGCGGGTATGAACTCCTACGAGCAGTACTTC
TRBD2 TRBJ2-1 TRBV4-1 - CASSHRTSGRAISSYNEQFF TGCGCCAGCAGCCATCGGACTAGCGGGAGGGCAATAAGCTCCTACAATGAGCAGTTCTTC
TRBD1 TRBJ2-7 TRBV6-2/TRBV6-3 - CASSYLGQKHYEQYF TGTGCCAGCAGTTACCTGGGACAGAAACACTACGAGCAGTACTTC
- TRBJ2-7 TRBV12-5 - CASGLVVSFSGHPSYEQYF TGTGCTAGTGGTTTGGTAGTTTCATTTTCGGGACACCCATCTTACGAGCAGTACTTC
- TRBJ2-3 TRBV3-1/TRBV3-2 - CASSQSLVGGPFTDTQYF TGTGCCAGCAGCCAATCATTAGTGGGCGGGCCCTTCACAGATACGCAGTATTTT
- TRBJ1-1 TRBV10-2 - CASSDIRVPNTEAFF TGCGCCAGCAGTGATATCAGGGTCCCGAACACTGAAGCTTTCTTT
TRBD2 TRBJ2-1 TRBV15 - CATSRDFSSSGRRVEQFF TGTGCCACCAGCAGAGATTTTAGTTCCAGCGGGAGGCGGGTGGAGCAGTTCTTC
TRBD2 TRBJ2-1 TRBV12-5 - CASGSPGLASQSSYNEQFF TGTGCTAGTGGTTCACCGGGACTAGCCTCCCAGAGCTCCTACAATGAGCAGTTCTTC
TRBD1 TRBJ1-2 TRBV7-2 - CASSLGYRGLYGYTF TGTGCCAGCAGCTTAGGGTACAGGGGGCTCTATGGCTACACCTTC
- TRBJ1-5 TRBV5-1 - CASSLGGYNQPQHF TGCGCCAGCAGCTTGGGAGGCTACAATCAGCCCCAGCATTTT
TRBD1 TRBJ2-7 TRBV7-8 - CASSLGSAGGGEQYF TGTGCCAGCAGCTTAGGGTCGGCAGGGGGCGGCGAGCAGTACTTC
- TRBJ1-4 TRBV4-2 few CASSQGGPSTNEKLFF TGTGCCAGCAGCCAAGGGGGGCCCTCAACTAATGAAAAACTGTTTTTT
TRBD1 TRBJ1-5 TRBV23-1 - CASSYWTGDNSNQPQHF TGCGCCAGCAGTTATTGGACAGGGGACAATAGCAATCAGCCCCAGCATTTT
TRBD2 TRBJ2-1 TRBV30 - CAWSHRGDEQFF TGTGCCTGGAGTCACCGGGGGGATGAGCAGTTCTTC
TRBD1 TRBJ2-1 TRBV10-1 - CASIGGNRGPHYNEQFF TGCGCCAGCATCGGGGGGAACAGGGGGCCTCACTACAATGAGCAGTTCTTC
TRBD2 TRBJ2-1 TRBV19 once CASSNGVAGVGEQFF TGTGCCAGTAGTAACGGGGTAGCGGGAGTTGGTGAGCAGTTCTTC
- TRBJ2-5 TRBV7-8 - CASSSPGQSQETQYF TGTGCCAGCAGCTCGCCCGGACAGTCGCAAGAGACCCAGTACTTC
- TRBJ2-2 TRBV5-1 - CASSSSGRGNTGELFF TGCGCCAGCAGCTCGAGCGGACGCGGGAACACCGGGGAGCTGTTTTTT
TRBD2 TRBJ2-1 TRBV29-1 - CSVAGLAGFTNEQFF TGCAGCGTTGCAGGACTAGCGGGATTTACCAATGAGCAGTTCTTC
TRBD1 TRBJ2-5 TRBV18 - CASSSGQGQETQYF TGTGCCAGCTCCTCTGGACAGGGGCAAGAGACCCAGTACTTC